This entry concerns a single TCR beta chain. Its specificity is not known. TCRdb re-analysed the reads in MiXCR, keeping a single row per CDR3 protein. The table includes 800,000 to 950,000 distinct CDR3 sequences, 30% to 35% detected once. The data were obtained in a study of T cell repertoires in cytomegalovirus infection. Study results and limitations: Frequencies of public TCR beta families were cumulated, and this identified carriers of CMV plus the relevant HLA.

With 6 bases removed from V and 1 base from J, the gap between germline ends came to 12 bases. The CDR3 contains 14 residues. Looked up from germline, CDR1 is SGHTA and CDR2 is FQGNSA. The chain uses TRBV7-2 and TRBJ1-1; a possible D gene is TRBD1 (5 bases). The sequences come from cultured CD8+ T cells from PBMCs, collected from culture after CMV antigen stimulation. This TCR was sampled from a human donor in good health (CMV status not recorded). Some clones in this sample may be carry-over from other donors' samples. In DNA form, the CDR3 reads TGTGCCAGCAGGGTGCCAGGGACGAACACTGAAGCTTTCTTT. Translated, it gives CASRVPGTNTEAFF.